Given below is one T cell receptor beta chain in context. What it binds is unknown. Clones were sequenced by immunoSEQ multiplex PCR, and TCRdb holds only the in-frame ones, with some missing. The table lists about 380,000 clones, about 97% of them singletons. The data were obtained in a study of shared clonotypes between healthy human individuals. Study conclusions and caveats: Relative to clonotypes present in all four donors, those not shared had lower generation probabilities.

Per the germline V gene, CDR1 is LNHDA and CDR2 is SQIVND (reference sequence). J was trimmed by 0 bases and V by 4 bases; bases with no gene match: 1. There are 14 residues in the CDR3. The chain recombines TRBV19 with TRBJ1-1; the match to TRBD1 covers 8 bases. Sequences were obtained from memory CD8+ T cells sorted from blood. The subset: CD45RO+ cells pooled with CCR7-negative TemRA cells. The sequence was collected from a man under 40 in good health. CDR3 protein: CASSTGGLNTEAFF. The CDR3 nucleotides are TGTGCCAGTAGTACAGGGGGCTTGAACACTGAAGCTTTCTTT. Looking up the rest from reference TRBV19 and TRBJ1-1 gives the full variable domain: DGGITQSPKYLFRKEGQNVTLSCEQNLNHDAMYWYRQDPGQGLRLIYYSQIVNDFQKGDIAEGYSVSREKKESFPLTVTSAQKNPTAFYLCASSTGGLNTEAFFGQGTRLTVV.